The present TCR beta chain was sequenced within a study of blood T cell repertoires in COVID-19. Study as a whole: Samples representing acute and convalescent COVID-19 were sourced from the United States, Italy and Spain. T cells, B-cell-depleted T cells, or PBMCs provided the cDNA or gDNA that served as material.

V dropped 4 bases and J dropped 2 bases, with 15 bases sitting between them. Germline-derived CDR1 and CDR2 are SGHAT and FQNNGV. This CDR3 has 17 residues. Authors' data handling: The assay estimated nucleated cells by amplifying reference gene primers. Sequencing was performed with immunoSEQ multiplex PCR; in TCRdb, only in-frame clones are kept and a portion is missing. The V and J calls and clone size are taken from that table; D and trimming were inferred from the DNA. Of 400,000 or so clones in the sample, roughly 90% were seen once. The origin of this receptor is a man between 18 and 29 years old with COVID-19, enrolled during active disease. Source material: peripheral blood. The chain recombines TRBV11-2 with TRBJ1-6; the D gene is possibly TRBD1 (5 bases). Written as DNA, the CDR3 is TGTGCCAGCAGCTGGGCCCAGGGCAGCACCTATAATTCACCCCTCCACTTT. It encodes CASSWAQGSTYNSPLHF. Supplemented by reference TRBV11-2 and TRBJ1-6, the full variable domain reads EAGVAQSPRYKIIEKRQSVAFWCNPISGHATLYWYQQILGQGPKLLIQFQNNGVVDDSQLPKDRFSAERLKGVDSTLKIQPAKLEDSAVYLCASSWAQGSTYNSPLHFGNGTRLTVT.